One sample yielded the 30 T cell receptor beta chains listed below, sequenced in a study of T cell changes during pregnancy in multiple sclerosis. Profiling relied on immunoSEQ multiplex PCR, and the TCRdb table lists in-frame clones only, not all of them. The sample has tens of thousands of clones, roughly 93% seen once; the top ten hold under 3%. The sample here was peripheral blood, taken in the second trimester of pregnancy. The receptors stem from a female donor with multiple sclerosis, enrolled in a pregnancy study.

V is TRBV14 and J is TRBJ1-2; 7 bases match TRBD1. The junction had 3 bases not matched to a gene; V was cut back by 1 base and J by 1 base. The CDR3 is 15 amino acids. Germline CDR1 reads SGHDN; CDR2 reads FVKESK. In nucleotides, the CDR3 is TGTGCCAGCAGCCAAGTTCAGGGGGATAACTATGGCTACACCTTC. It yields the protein CASSQVQGDNYGYTF.

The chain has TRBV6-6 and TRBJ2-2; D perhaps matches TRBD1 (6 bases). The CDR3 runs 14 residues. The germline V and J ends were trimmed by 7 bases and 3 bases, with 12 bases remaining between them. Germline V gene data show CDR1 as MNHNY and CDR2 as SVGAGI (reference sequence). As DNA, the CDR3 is TGTGCCAGCACGGACAGAGTGGACACCGGGGAGCTGTTTTTT. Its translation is CASTDRVDTGELFF.

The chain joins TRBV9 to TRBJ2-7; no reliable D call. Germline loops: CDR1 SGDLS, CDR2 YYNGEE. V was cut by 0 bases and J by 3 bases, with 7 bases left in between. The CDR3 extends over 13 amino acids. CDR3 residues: CASSVAQDYEQYF. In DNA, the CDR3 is TGTGCCAGCAGCGTAGCCCAGGACTACGAGCAGTACTTC. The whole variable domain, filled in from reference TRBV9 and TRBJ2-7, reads DSGVTQTPKHLITATGQRVTLRCSPRSGDLSVYWYQQSLDQGLQFLIQYYNGEERAKGNILERFSAQQFPDLHSELNLSSLELGDSALYFCASSVAQDYEQYFGPGTRLTVT.

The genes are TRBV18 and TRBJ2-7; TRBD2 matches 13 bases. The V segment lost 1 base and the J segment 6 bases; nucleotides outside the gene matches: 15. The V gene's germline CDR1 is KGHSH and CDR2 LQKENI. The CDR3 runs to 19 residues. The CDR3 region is CASSPLLAGGLLPLGEQYF. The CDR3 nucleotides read TGTGCCAGCTCACCACTACTAGCGGGGGGGCTCCTCCCTCTTGGCGAGCAGTACTTC.

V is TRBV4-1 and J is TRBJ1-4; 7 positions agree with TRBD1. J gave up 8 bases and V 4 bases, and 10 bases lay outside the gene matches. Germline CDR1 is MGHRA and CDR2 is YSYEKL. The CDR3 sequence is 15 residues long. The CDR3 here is CASSPLEGAGEKLFF. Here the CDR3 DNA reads TGCGCCAGCAGCCCTCTGGAGGGGGCAGGAGAAAAACTGTTTTTT.

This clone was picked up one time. The CDR3 loop reads CASNRAGGPGTGELFF. DNA for the CDR3: TGTGCCAGCAACCGAGCGGGGGGGCCTGGAACCGGGGAGCTGTTTTTT. The genes are TRBV27 and TRBJ2-2; 10 bases are a match to TRBD2. Germline values: CDR1 MNHEY, CDR2 SMNVEV (reference sequence). The V segment lost 7 bases and the J segment 5 bases; nucleotides outside the gene matches: 10. The CDR3 runs to 16 residues.

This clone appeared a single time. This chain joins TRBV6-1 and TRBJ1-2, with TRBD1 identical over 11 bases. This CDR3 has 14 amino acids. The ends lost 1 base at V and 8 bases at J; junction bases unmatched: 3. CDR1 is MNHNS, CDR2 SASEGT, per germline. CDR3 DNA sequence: TGTGCCAGCAGTGAAGGGACAGGGGGCGACGGCTACACCTTC. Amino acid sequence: CASSEGTGGDGYTF.

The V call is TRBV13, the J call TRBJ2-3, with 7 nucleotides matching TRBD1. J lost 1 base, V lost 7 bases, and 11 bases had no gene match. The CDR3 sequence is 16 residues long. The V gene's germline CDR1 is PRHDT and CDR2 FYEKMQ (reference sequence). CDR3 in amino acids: CASTPTGVGGTDTQYF. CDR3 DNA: TGTGCCAGCACACCTACAGGGGTGGGGGGCACAGATACGCAGTATTTT. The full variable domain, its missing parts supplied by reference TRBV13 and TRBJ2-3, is AAGVIQSPRHLIKEKRETATLKCYPIPRHDTVYWYQQGPGQDPQFLISFYEKMQSDKGSIPDRFSAQQFSDYHSELNMSSLELGDSALYFCASTPTGVGGTDTQYFGPGTRLTVL.

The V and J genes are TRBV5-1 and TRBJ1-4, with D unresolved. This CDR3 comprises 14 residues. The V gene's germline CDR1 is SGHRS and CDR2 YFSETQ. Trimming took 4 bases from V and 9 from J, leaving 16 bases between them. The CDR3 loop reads CASSPMAEMKKLFF. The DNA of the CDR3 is TGCGCCAGCAGCCCGATGGCGGAAATGAAAAAACTGTTTTTT.

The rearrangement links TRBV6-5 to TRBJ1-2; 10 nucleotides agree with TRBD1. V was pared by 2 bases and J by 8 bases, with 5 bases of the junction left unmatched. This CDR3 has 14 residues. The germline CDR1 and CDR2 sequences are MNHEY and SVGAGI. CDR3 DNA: TGTGCCAGCAGTTACCTCGGACAGGGGGAAGGCTACACCTTC. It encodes CASSYLGQGEGYTF.

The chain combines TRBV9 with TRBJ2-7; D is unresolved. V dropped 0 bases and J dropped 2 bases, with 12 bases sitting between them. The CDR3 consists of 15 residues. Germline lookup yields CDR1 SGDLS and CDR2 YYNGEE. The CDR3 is CASSVGAGSTYEQYF. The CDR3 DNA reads TGTGCCAGCAGCGTAGGGGCCGGAAGTACCTACGAGCAGTACTTC.

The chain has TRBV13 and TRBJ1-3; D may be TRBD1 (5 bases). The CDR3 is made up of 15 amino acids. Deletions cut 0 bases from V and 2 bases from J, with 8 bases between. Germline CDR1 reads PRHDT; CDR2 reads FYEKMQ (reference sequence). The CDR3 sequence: CASSLGSGTGNTIYF. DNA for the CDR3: TGTGCCAGCAGCTTAGGGTCAGGGACTGGAAACACCATATATTTT. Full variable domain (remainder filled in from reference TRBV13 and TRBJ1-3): AAGVIQSPRHLIKEKRETATLKCYPIPRHDTVYWYQQGPGQDPQFLISFYEKMQSDKGSIPDRFSAQQFSDYHSELNMSSLELGDSALYFCASSLGSGTGNTIYFGEGSWLTVV.

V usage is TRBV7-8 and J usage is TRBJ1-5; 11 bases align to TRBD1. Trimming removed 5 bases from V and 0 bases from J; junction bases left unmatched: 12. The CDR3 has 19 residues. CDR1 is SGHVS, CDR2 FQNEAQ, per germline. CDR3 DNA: TGTGCCAGCAGCCCGCTGGGACAGGGGGACATATATAGCAATCAGCCCCAGCATTTT. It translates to CASSPLGQGDIYSNQPQHF.

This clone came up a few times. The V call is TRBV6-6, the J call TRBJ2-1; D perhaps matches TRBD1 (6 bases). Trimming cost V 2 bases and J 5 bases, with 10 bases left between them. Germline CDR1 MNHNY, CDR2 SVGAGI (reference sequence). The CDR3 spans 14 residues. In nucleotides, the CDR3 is TGTGCCAGCAGTTACACAGGGACCCACAATGAGCAGTTCTTC. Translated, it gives CASSYTGTHNEQFF.

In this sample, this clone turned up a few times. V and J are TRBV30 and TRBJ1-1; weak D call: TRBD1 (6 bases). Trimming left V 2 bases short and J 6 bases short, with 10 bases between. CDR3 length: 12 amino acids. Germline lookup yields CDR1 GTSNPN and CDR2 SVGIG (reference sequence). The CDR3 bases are TGTGCCTGGAGTACAGGACAGCCTGAAGCTTTCTTT. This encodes CAWSTGQPEAFF. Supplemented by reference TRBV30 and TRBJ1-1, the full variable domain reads SQTIHQWPATLVQPVGSPLSLECTVEGTSNPNLYWYRQAAGRGLQLLFYSVGIGQISSEVPQNLSASRPQDRQFILSSKKLLLSDSGFYLCAWSTGQPEAFFGQGTRLTVV.

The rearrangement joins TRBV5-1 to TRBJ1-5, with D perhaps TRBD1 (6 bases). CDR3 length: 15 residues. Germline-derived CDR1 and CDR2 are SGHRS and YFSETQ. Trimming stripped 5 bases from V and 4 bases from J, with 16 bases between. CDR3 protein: CASRLTGDRNQPQHF. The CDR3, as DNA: TGCGCCAGCAGGCTGACAGGCGATAGGAATCAGCCCCAGCATTTT. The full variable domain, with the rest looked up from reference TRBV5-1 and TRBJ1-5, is KAGVTQTPRYLIKTRGQQVTLSCSPISGHRSVSWYQQTPGQGLQFLFEYFSETQRNKGNFPGRFSGRQFSNSRSEMNVSTLELGDSALYLCASRLTGDRNQPQHFGDGTRLSIL.

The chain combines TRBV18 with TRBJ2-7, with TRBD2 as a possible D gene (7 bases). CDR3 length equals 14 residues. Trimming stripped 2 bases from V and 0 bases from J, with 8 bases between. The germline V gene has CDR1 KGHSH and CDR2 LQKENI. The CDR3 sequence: CASSPAGASYEQYF. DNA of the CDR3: TGTGCCAGCTCACCAGCGGGGGCCTCCTACGAGCAGTACTTC.

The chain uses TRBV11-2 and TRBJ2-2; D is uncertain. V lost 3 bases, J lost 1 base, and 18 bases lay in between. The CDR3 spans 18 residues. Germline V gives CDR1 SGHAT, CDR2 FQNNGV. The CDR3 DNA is TGTGCCAGCAGCTTCCGGAGAGGTTTGACGGTGAACACCGGGGAGCTGTTTTTT. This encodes CASSFRRGLTVNTGELFF.

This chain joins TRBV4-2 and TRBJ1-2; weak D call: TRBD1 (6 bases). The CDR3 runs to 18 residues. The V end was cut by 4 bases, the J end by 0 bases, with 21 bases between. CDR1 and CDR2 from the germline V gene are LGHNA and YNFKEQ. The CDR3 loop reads CASSRLRGRNVSNYGYTF. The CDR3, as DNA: TGTGCCAGCAGCCGCCTCAGGGGCCGCAATGTTTCTAACTATGGCTACACCTTC.

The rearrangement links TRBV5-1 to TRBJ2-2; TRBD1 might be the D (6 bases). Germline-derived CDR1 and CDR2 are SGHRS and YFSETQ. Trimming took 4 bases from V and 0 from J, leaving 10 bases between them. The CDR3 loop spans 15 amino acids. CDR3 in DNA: TGCGCCAGCAGCGCGCAGGGGACGAACACCGGGGAGCTGTTTTTT. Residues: CASSAQGTNTGELFF.

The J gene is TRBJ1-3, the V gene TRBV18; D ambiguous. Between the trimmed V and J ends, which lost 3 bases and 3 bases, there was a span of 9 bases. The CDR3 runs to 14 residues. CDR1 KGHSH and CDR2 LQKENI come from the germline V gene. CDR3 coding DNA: TGTGCCAGCTCACCTATAGGGAGTGGAAACACCATATATTTT. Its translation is CASSPIGSGNTIYF.

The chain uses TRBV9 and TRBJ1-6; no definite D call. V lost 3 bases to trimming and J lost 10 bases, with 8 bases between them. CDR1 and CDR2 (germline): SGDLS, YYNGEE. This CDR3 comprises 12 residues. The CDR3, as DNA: TGTGCCAGCAGCGCTTTGGGCTCACCCCTCCACTTT. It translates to CASSALGSPLHF.

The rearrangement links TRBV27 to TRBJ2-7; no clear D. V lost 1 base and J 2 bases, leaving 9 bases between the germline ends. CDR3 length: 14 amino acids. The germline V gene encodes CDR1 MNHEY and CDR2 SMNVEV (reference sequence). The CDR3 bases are TGTGCCAGCAGTTTATATCCCCAGACCTACGAGCAGTACTTC. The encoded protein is CASSLYPQTYEQYF.

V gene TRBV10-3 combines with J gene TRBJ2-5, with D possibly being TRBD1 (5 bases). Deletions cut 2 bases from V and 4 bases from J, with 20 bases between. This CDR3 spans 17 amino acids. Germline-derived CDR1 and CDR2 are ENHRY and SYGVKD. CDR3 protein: CAISEPSGRAVGETQYF. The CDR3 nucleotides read TGTGCCATCAGTGAGCCGTCGGGCAGGGCTGTAGGAGAGACCCAGTACTTC.

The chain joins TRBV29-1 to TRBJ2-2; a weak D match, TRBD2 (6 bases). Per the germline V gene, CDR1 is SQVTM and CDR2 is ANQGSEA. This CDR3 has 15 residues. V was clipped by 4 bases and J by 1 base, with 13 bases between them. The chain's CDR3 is CSVVWREKNTGELFF. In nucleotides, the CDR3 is TGCAGCGTTGTATGGAGGGAAAAGAACACCGGGGAGCTGTTTTTT.

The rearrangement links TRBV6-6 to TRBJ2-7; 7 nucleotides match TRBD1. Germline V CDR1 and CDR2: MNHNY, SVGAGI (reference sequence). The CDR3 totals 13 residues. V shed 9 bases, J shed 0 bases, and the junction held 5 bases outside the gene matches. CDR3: CASKDRTSYEQYF. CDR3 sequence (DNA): TGTGCCAGTAAGGACAGGACCTCCTACGAGCAGTACTTC.

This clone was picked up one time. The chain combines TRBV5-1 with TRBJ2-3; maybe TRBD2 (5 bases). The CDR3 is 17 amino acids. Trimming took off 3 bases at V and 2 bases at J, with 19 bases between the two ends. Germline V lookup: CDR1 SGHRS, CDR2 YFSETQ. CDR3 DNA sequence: TGCGCCAGCAGCTCGGGTCGGGGTAGCCGAAACACAGATACGCAGTATTTT. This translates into CASSSGRGSRNTDTQYF.

CDR3 DNA: TGTGCCAGCAGCCCGGACAGCACCGGGGAGCTGTTTTTT. Translation: CASSPDSTGELFF. The chain carries TRBV5-4 and TRBJ2-2; D may be TRBD1 (6 bases). Trimming removed 4 bases at V and 4 bases at J, with 8 bases between. Germline V gene sequence: CDR1 SGHNT, CDR2 YYREEE (reference sequence). The CDR3 runs 13 residues.

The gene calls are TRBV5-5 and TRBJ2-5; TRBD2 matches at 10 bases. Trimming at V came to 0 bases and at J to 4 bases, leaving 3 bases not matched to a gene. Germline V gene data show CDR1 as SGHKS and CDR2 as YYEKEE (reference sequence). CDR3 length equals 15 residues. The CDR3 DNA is TGTGCCAGCAGCTTGGATATAGCGGGAGGAGAGACCCAGTACTTC. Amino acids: CASSLDIAGGETQYF.

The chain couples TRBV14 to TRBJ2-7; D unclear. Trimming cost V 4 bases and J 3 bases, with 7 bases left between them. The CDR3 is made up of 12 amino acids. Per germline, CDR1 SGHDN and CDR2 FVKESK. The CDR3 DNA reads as TGTGCCAGCAGCCTCCACAACTACGAGCAGTACTTC. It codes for CASSLHNYEQYF. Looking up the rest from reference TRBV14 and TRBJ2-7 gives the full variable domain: EAGVTQFPSHSVIEKGQTVTLRCDPISGHDNLYWYRRVMGKEIKFLLHFVKESKQDESGMPNNRFLAERTGGTYSTLKVQPAELEDSGVYFCASSLHNYEQYFGPGTRLTVT.